This entry describes one T cell receptor (beta chain). Participant reports of clinical history set cohort assignment. These data are taken from a study of blood T cell repertoires in COVID-19. Study in general: There were acute and convalescent COVID-19 samples, and they came from the United States, Italy and Spain.

The table came from immunoSEQ multiplex PCR; TCRdb's copy has only in-frame clones and leaves some out. The table includes more than 200,000 clones, around 82% detected once. Source material: PBMCs or T cells enriched from blood (not recorded which). The TCR was taken from a man aged 25-45 years with acute COVID-19.

The CDR3 nucleotides are TGTGCTAGTGGTTTGGGGGGGAGGGAAAAACTGTTTTTT. Encoded protein: CASGLGGREKLFF. The gene calls are TRBV12-5 and TRBJ1-4; D is perhaps TRBD1 (5 bases). The ends were cut back, 1 base at V and 8 bases at J, with 8 bases in the middle. Germline V gene lookup returns CDR1 LGHNT and CDR2 FRNRAP. This CDR3 has 13 amino acids.